This T cell receptor (beta chain) originates from a study of T cell changes during pregnancy in multiple sclerosis. Some clones are missing from TCRdb's copy, which holds only in-frame ones; the method was immunoSEQ multiplex PCR. The sample has 60,000 or so clones, approximately 92% seen once. Germline V CDR1 and CDR2: MNHNY, SVGAGI (reference sequence). CDR3 length equals 14 residues. V shed 5 bases and J shed 4 bases, with 12 bases lying between them. This chain connects TRBV6-6 to TRBJ1-5, with a tentative D call TRBD1 (5 bases). This TCR was sampled from a female donor with multiple sclerosis, enrolled in a pregnancy study. Here the sequenced sample was CD4+ T cells from peripheral blood mononuclear cells, taken before pregnancy. The CDR3 region is CASSSGGWNQPQHF. The CDR3 region has the DNA TGTGCCAGCAGTAGCGGGGGTTGGAATCAGCCCCAGCATTTT.